Shown below are 10 T cell receptor beta chains from a single sample sequenced in a study of CD8 T cells in ankylosing spondylitis. TCRdb itself ran the 5' RACE reads through MiXCR, one entry per CDR3 protein. Altogether 200,000 to 300,000 distinct CDR3 sequences are present, 30% to 40% being singletons, with the ten largest covering roughly 4.2%. The sequencing input was blood, either unsorted or a sorted T cell fraction (not recorded which). The receptors here all came from a male donor with ankylosing spondylitis or in good health (not recorded which).

The J gene is TRBJ2-1, the V gene TRBV25-1, with TRBD1 matching 8 bases. Germline V gene lookup returns CDR1 MGHDK and CDR2 SYGVNS. J lost 12 bases, V lost 7 bases, and 17 bases had no gene match. The CDR3 runs 15 residues. The chain's CDR3 is CASNSQTGEWVGQFF. CDR3 bases: TGTGCCAGCAATAGCCAGACAGGGGAGTGGGTGGGGCAGTTCTTC.

The V and J genes are TRBV20-1 and TRBJ1-2; 9 bases line up with TRBD1. Germline V gene sequence: CDR1 DFQATT, CDR2 SNEGSKA (reference sequence). Trimming removed 4 bases from V and 3 bases from J; junction bases left unmatched: 9. This CDR3 is built from 15 residues. The CDR3 DNA follows: TGCAGTGCTATTCCTGGGACAGGGTATGACTATGGCTACACCTTC. Its translation is CSAIPGTGYDYGYTF.

The chain carries TRBV15 and TRBJ2-3; weak D call: TRBD2 (6 bases). The CDR3 totals 15 residues. Germline values: CDR1 LNHNV, CDR2 YYDKDF (reference sequence). V was pared by 3 bases and J by 2 bases, with 12 bases between. The CDR3 DNA is TGTGCCACCAGCAGGGAGGGACTGCTCACAGATACGCAGTATTTT. Translation gives CATSREGLLTDTQYF.

This clonotype was observed a few times. CDR3 region: CSAGRLTTGGTDTQYF. In DNA, the CDR3 is TGCAGTGCTGGACGACTTACCACAGGGGGCACAGATACGCAGTATTTT. The gene calls are TRBV20-1 and TRBJ2-3; 7 bases fit TRBD1. Unmatched junction bases numbered 12, after V lost 5 bases and J lost 1 base. Germline V CDR1 and CDR2: DFQATT, SNEGSKA (reference sequence). The length of the CDR3 is 16 residues.

The chain links TRBV6-1 to TRBJ1-4; D is perhaps TRBD1 (5 bases). Deletions cut 8 bases from V and 3 bases from J, with 22 bases between. Germline V gene lookup returns CDR1 MNHNS and CDR2 SASEGT. The CDR3 contains 17 residues. The CDR3 DNA reads as TGTGCCAGCCAAGGGACCTTCCCATTCGGAGCTAATGAAAAACTGTTTTTT. Encoded protein: CASQGTFPFGANEKLFF.

Only a few counts were recorded for this clonotype. The J gene is TRBJ2-3, the V gene TRBV20-1; the D call may be TRBD1 or TRBD2 (6 bases each). The V end lost 3 bases, the J end lost 3 bases, and 16 bases lay between the germline ends. Germline V gene data show CDR1 as DFQATT and CDR2 as SNEGSKA (reference sequence). There are 15 residues in the CDR3. The DNA of the CDR3 is TGCAGTGCTAGCCAAGGGGGGACGACGACAGATACGCAGTATTTT. Protein: CSASQGGTTTDTQYF.

This clonotype appeared many times. The rearrangement links TRBV10-3 to TRBJ1-6; D unclear. The CDR3 covers 14 residues. CDR1 is ENHRY, CDR2 SYGVKD, per germline. Trimming removed 4 bases from V and 5 bases from J, with 9 bases in between. In nucleotides, the CDR3 is TGTGCCATCAGTGGGACCGCCAATAATTCACCCCTCCACTTT. This sequence encodes CAISGTANNSPLHF.

This clonotype was found once. This rearrangement joins TRBV6-4 to TRBJ1-1; 10 bases fit TRBD1. J gave up 5 bases and V 4 bases, and 7 bases lay outside the gene matches. Germline CDR1 reads MRHNA; CDR2 reads SNTAGT. The CDR3 covers 15 residues. The CDR3 bases are TGTGCCAGCAGTGCCGACAGGGGGCAAAGGACTGAAGCTTTCTTT. Protein sequence: CASSADRGQRTEAFF.

The chain couples TRBV7-6 to TRBJ1-2; the match to TRBD1 covers 7 bases. CDR3 size: 14 residues. Trimming took 5 bases from V and 2 from J; bases not matched to a gene: 5. Germline V gene sequence: CDR1 SGHVS, CDR2 FNYEAQ. This CDR3 reads CASSPQQGNYGYTF. For the CDR3, the DNA is TGTGCCAGCAGCCCGCAACAGGGGAACTATGGCTACACCTTC.

DNA of the CDR3: TGTGCCAGCAGTTACGGGGAGTCGGAGACCCAGTACTTC. It codes for CASSYGESETQYF. The chain links TRBV6-5 to TRBJ2-5; possible D gene TRBD2, 5 bases. The CDR3 sequence is 13 residues long. In germline, CDR1 is MNHEY, CDR2 SVGAGI. V dropped 2 bases and J dropped 5 bases, with 9 bases sitting between them.